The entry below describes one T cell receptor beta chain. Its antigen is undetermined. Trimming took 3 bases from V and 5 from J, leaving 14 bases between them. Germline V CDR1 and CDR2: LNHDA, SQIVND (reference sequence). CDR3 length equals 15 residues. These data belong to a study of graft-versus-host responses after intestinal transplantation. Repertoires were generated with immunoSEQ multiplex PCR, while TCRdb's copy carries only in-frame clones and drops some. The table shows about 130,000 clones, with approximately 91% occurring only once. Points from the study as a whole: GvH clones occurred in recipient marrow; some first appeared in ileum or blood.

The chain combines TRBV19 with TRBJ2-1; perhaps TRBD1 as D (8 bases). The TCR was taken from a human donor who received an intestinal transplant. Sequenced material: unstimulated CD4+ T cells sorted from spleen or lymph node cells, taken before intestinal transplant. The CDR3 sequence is CASSINRGRDNEQFF. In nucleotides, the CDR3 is TGTGCCAGTAGTATTAACAGGGGGAGGGACAATGAGCAGTTCTTC.